The source of this TCR beta chain is a study of long-term antiretroviral therapy in people with HIV. About this clone itself: What it binds is not known.

Findings and limits, study-wide: Repertoires from HIV showed CDR3 length ranges narrower than those of controls. From the mid-2000s to the late 2010s, blood was obtained, possibly while participants received older ART regimens. Investigators report no available data on ART adherence, viral resistance or therapy changes.

Survey-level immunoSEQ v3.0 assays were run. Assay: immunoSEQ multiplex PCR; the TCRdb copy retains only in-frame clones and omits some. The data show roughly 16,000 clones, with 79% seen just once and 7.5% to 9% held by the top ten. V lost 6 bases and J 4 bases, leaving 11 bases between the germline ends. From germline, CDR1 is SGHRS and CDR2 YFSETQ. The length of the CDR3 is 13 residues. This receptor was obtained from a man aged 25 to 40 with HIV. The starting material was unsorted PBMCs, obtained at the start of antiretroviral therapy. The genes are TRBV5-1 and TRBJ1-3, with no clear D. The CDR3 nucleotides are TGCGCCAGCACGGAGGGTTCCGGAAACACCATATATTTT. Its translation: CASTEGSGNTIYF.